Following are 5 T cell receptor beta chains from one sample sequenced in a study of cytomegalovirus exposure and HLA in healthy donors. A multiplex PCR was run with 60 Vbeta primers and 13 Jbeta primers. This table comes from immunoSEQ multiplex PCR, and its TCRdb copy is limited to in-frame clones, with some not included. The sample totals about 160,000 clones. Sequencing was performed on PBMCs. All receptors derive from a man aged 25-45 years in good health and CMV-seronegative.

V is TRBV11-2 and J is TRBJ2-1; 8 positions agree with TRBD2. This CDR3 is built from 16 residues. Germline V gene data show CDR1 as SGHAT and CDR2 as FQNNGV. V was pared by 1 base and J by 4 bases, with 6 bases of the junction left unmatched. The CDR3 DNA sequence: TGTGCCAGCAGCTTAGGCAGCGGGACTAGTTACAATGAGCAGTTCTTC. Amino acid sequence: CASSLGSGTSYNEQFF.

V gene TRBV25-1 combines with J gene TRBJ1-4; D is possibly TRBD1 (6 bases). In germline, CDR1 is MGHDK, CDR2 SYGVNS. V was clipped by 3 bases and J by 5 bases, with 16 bases between them. CDR3 length: 16 amino acids. The CDR3 is CASSDPTGMGNEKLFF. The CDR3 nucleotides are TGTGCCAGCAGTGATCCCACAGGGATGGGGAATGAAAAACTGTTTTTT.

The chain uses TRBV4-1 and TRBJ2-2; 9 positions agree with TRBD1. This CDR3 region has 17 residues. The J segment lost 5 bases and the V segment lost 0 bases, leaving 7 bases of the junction unmatched. The germline gives CDR1 MGHRA, CDR2 YSYEKL. The CDR3: CASSQDTRTGVTGELFF. For the CDR3, the DNA is TGCGCCAGCAGCCAAGATACACGGACAGGGGTAACCGGGGAGCTGTTTTTT.

This chain connects TRBV28 to TRBJ1-4; 7 bases are shared with TRBD1. Germline-derived CDR1 and CDR2 are MDHEN and SYDVKM. The CDR3 runs 15 residues. V trimming: 3 bases; J trimming: 8 bases; junction bases outside the gene matches: 9. In nucleotides, the CDR3 is TGTGCCAGCAGTTTGGCCGACAGGGCGGGGGAAAAACTGTTTTTT. This gives the protein CASSLADRAGEKLFF.

V gene TRBV2 combines with J gene TRBJ2-1, with 9 bases lining up with TRBD1. J gave up 9 bases and V 4 bases, and 10 bases lay outside the gene matches. CDR1 is SNHLY and CDR2 is FYNNEI in the germline V gene. This CDR3 is 15 amino acids long. The CDR3 sequence: CASSGEATGGGEQFF. The CDR3, as DNA: TGTGCCAGCAGTGGGGAGGCGACAGGGGGTGGTGAGCAGTTCTTC.